Listed below are T cell receptor beta chains from one sample, sequenced in a study of T cell repertoires and leukemia-associated antigens. TCRdb reprocessed the 5' RACE reads via MiXCR and lists one record per CDR3 protein. This table has some 14,000 distinct CDR3 sequences, 35% to 45% appearing once. No cognate antigen is known for these TCRs. Sequenced sample: CD3+ T cells sorted from blood and cultured. The source of these receptors is a female donor in good health. CDR3s include the opening cysteine and the closing phenylalanine or tryptophan. Fields, in order: J gene, V gene, clone size, D gene, CDR3 DNA, CDR3 protein. A D gene is named only where the DNA matches it firmly. Expanded clones are given a class, and other clones once, few, many or no size at all.

TRBJ2-3 | TRBV5-1 | - | - | TGCGCCAGCAGCCTGACTAGTCTTGAGGATACGCAGTATTTT | CASSLTSLEDTQYF
TRBJ2-1 | TRBV20-1 | many | TRBD2 | TGCAGTGCTAGAGATCAGACTAGCAGCTCCTACAATGAGCAGTTCTTC | CSARDQTSSSYNEQFF
TRBJ2-3 | TRBV20-1 | - | TRBD2 | TGCAGTGCCACCGGGACTAGCGGGAGCACAGATACGCAGTATTTT | CSATGTSGSTDTQYF
TRBJ2-3 | TRBV7-2 | few | - | TGTGCCAGCAGCCCCCGGGCAGATACGCAGTATTTT | CASSPRADTQYF
TRBJ1-2 | TRBV12-3/TRBV12-4 | - | - | TGTGCCAGCAGTTTACAACCCGGACCCCTCCGGGGCTACACCTTC | CASSLQPGPLRGYTF
TRBJ2-1 | TRBV4-1 | - | - | TGCGCCAGCAGCCAGCCGGTTAGCCGGGGTCGCAATGAGCAGTTCTTC | CASSQPVSRGRNEQFF
TRBJ2-1 | TRBV20-1 | - | - | TGCAGTGCTAGAGTGTCCGGGGCCTATGAGCAGTTCTTC | CSARVSGAYEQFF
TRBJ1-1 | TRBV6-2/TRBV6-3 | - | TRBD1 | TGTGCCAGCAGTCGACCGGGACAGGGGTCTACTGAAGCTTTCTTT | CASSRPGQGSTEAFF
TRBJ2-2 | TRBV7-2 | - | TRBD2 | TGTGCCAGCAGCTTCCAGGGTGCGGGAGCTACCGGGGAGCTGTTTTTT | CASSFQGAGATGELFF
TRBJ2-2 | TRBV12-3/TRBV12-4 | - | - | TGTGCCAGCAACTTAGGAGAAGACACCGGGGAGCTGTTTTTT | CASNLGEDTGELFF
TRBJ2-1 | TRBV7-6 | medium-sized | - | TGTGCCAGCACCCCCGGCGGCAATGAGCAGTTCTTC | CASTPGGNEQFF
TRBJ2-3 | TRBV6-4 | many | - | TGTGCCAGCAGTGAGAGGGGAGAGAGCACAGATACGCAGTATTTT | CASSERGESTDTQYF
TRBJ2-5 | TRBV20-1 | - | TRBD2 | TGCAGTGCTAGAAACCCACTAGCGGGACCCGGTCGAGAGACCCAGTACTTC | CSARNPLAGPGRETQYF
TRBJ2-7 | TRBV5-6 | few | TRBD2 | TGTGCCAGCAGCCTAGGGACTAGCTCCTACGAGCAGTACTTC | CASSLGTSSYEQYF
TRBJ2-7 | TRBV6-1 | medium-sized | TRBD1 | TGTGCCAGCAGTGGGGACAGGGGGCCCTCAACTCAGTACTTC | CASSGDRGPSTQYF
TRBJ2-7 | TRBV4-2 | medium-sized | TRBD2 | TGTGCCAGCAGCCGTACTAGCGGGAAGGACGAGCAGTACTTC | CASSRTSGKDEQYF
TRBJ2-4 | TRBV20-1 | many | TRBD2 | TGCAGTGGCACTAGCGGGAGGCTTTATGACATTCAGTACTTC | CSGTSGRLYDIQYF
TRBJ2-7 | TRBV20-1 | medium-sized | TRBD1 | TGCAGTGCTAGGGGTCCAGGGGGCTATAAAAGCTACGAGCAGTACTTC | CSARGPGGYKSYEQYF
TRBJ2-2 | TRBV5-1 | - | - | TGCGCCAGCAGCTTCCTCGGGTCTAACACCGGGGAGCTGTTTTTT | CASSFLGSNTGELFF
TRBJ2-5 | TRBV3-1 | many | TRBD2 | TGTGCCAGCAGCCAAGGGTTAACTAGCGGGAGGGCCCTCGAGACCCAGTACTTC | CASSQGLTSGRALETQYF
TRBJ2-2 | TRBV7-2 | many | - | TGTGCCAGCAGTCCACGCTTTATTATGGGGGAGCTGTTTTTT | CASSPRFIMGELFF
TRBJ2-1 | TRBV29-1 | medium-sized | - | TGCAGCGTTGAGGCGTTCGCCTACAATGAGCAGTTCTTC | CSVEAFAYNEQFF
TRBJ2-1 | TRBV20-1 | - | - | TGCAGTGCTAGTCCCAGTTACGATGAGCAGTTCTTC | CSASPSYDEQFF
TRBJ1-5 | TRBV27 | - | - | TGTGCCAGCAGAGGGAATAGCAATCAGCCCCAGCATTTT | CASRGNSNQPQHF
TRBJ2-1 | TRBV11-2 | medium-sized | - | TGTGCCAGCAGCCCGGGACGATTAAAGTTCTTC | CASSPGRLKFF
TRBJ2-1 | TRBV12-3/TRBV12-4 | - | TRBD1 | TGTGCCAGCAGTTGGGGACAGGGATTGAATGAGCAGTTCTTC | CASSWGQGLNEQFF
TRBJ2-2 | TRBV7-6 | - | TRBD2 | TGTGCCAGCAGCTTAGGACCGGGACTAGCTCTGAAAACGGGAACCGGGGAGCTGTTTTTT | CASSLGPGLALKTGTGELFF
TRBJ2-3 | TRBV9 | - | TRBD1 | TGTGCCAGCAGCGCAACAGGGGGCAACGCAGACACGCAGTATTTT | CASSATGGNADTQYF
TRBJ1-2 | TRBV6-6 | few | - | TGTGCCAGCAGTGGGCCGGGCCAACCTAGCCTCGGTGGCTACACCTTC | CASSGPGQPSLGGYTF
TRBJ2-4 | TRBV12-5 | - | - | TGCGCTGGTGGTTTGGTACTAGGGAGTTCTGACATTCAGTACTTC | CAGGLVLGSSDIQYF
TRBJ2-7 | TRBV25-1 | - | TRBD2 | TGTGCCGGCAGTGGGCCGGGGCACCCGGGAGGCGAGCAGTACTTC | CAGSGPGHPGGEQYF
TRBJ2-5 | TRBV7-9 | - | - | TGTGCCGGCAGCTTAGGGACCACCAATCAAGAGACCCAGTACTTC | CAGSLGTTNQETQYF
TRBJ2-1 | TRBV7-9 | few | TRBD2 | TGTGCCAGCAGATCCACTAGCGGGAGCTCCTACAATGAGCAGTTCTTC | CASRSTSGSSYNEQFF
TRBJ2-1 | TRBV5-1 | many | TRBD2 | TGCGCCAGCAGCCTTACTAGCGGGAGGGACAATGAGCAGTTCTTC | CASSLTSGRDNEQFF
TRBJ1-1 | TRBV29-1 | medium-sized | - | TGCAGCGTCTTCGTCAGGGTTCCGAACACTGAAGCTTTCTTT | CSVFVRVPNTEAFF
TRBJ2-7 | TRBV20-1 | - | TRBD2 | TGCAGTGCTGGGGGAGGGGAACCCTACGTCGAGCAGTACTTC | CSAGGGEPYVEQYF
TRBJ2-7 | TRBV5-1 | medium-sized | - | TGCGCCAGCAGCCGGGGCTACTCTAGCTCCTACGAGCAGTACTTC | CASSRGYSSSYEQYF
TRBJ2-1 | TRBV29-1 | - | - | TGCAGCGTGGGGGGCAATGAGCAGTTCTTC | CSVGGNEQFF
TRBJ1-6 | TRBV10-3 | - | TRBD1 | TGTGCCACCGGGACAGGAAATTCACCCCTCCACTTT | CATGTGNSPLHF
TRBJ2-1 | TRBV10-1 | medium-sized | - | TGCGCCAGCAGTGAGTCTGACAGATCCTACAATGAGCAGTTCTTC | CASSESDRSYNEQFF
TRBJ2-1 | TRBV20-1 | - | - | TGCAGTGCTTGGGGACTGCTACGCTCCTACAATGAGCAGTTCTTC | CSAWGLLRSYNEQFF
TRBJ2-7 | TRBV20-1 | many | - | TGCAGTGCCCCGGGACCGGGGAAGAACGAGCAGTACTTC | CSAPGPGKNEQYF
TRBJ2-1 | TRBV20-1 | - | - | TGCAGTGCCGGGACTGGCGGGGACTACAATGAGCAGTTCTTC | CSAGTGGDYNEQFF
TRBJ1-3 | TRBV4-1 | medium-sized | - | TGCGCCAGCAGCGAACGCCTCTCTGGAAACACCATATATTTT | CASSERLSGNTIYF
TRBJ2-7 | TRBV21-1 | - | - | TGTGCCAGCAGCGCCGGGACTAGCGGGCAAGGGGTAGCATACGAGCAGTACTTC | CASSAGTSGQGVAYEQYF
TRBJ2-1 | TRBV7-3 | - | - | TGTGCCAGCAGCTTAATTAGCCTGGACAGCAATGAGCAGTTCTTC | CASSLISLDSNEQFF
TRBJ2-3 | TRBV18 | - | - | TGTGCCAGCCTGTCGAACGCACAGGGTTCAGATACGCGGTATTTT | CASLSNAQGSDTRYF
TRBJ2-1 | TRBV5-6 | - | - | TGTGCCAGCAGCTTGGCGCCAGGGGTTTTGGACAATGAGCAGTTCTTC | CASSLAPGVLDNEQFF
TRBJ2-5 | TRBV5-1 | - | - | TGCGCCAGCAGCTTGGCTTCAGGAGGGTGGAAAGAGACCCAGTACTTC | CASSLASGGWKETQYF
TRBJ2-1 | TRBV6-6 | - | - | TGTGCCAGCAGTTACGCCAACAATGAGCAGTCCTTC | CASSYANNEQSF
TRBJ1-5 | TRBV29-1 | medium-sized | - | TGCAGCGTTGGGGGGGGGAGCAATCAGCCCCAGCATTTT | CSVGGGSNQPQHF
TRBJ2-3 | TRBV24-1 | - | - | TGTGTCACCAGTGATTTGCCAGGGGAGAGCACAGATACGCAGTATTTT | CVTSDLPGESTDTQYF
TRBJ2-7 | TRBV4-1 | - | - | TGCGCCTGCAGCCTATGGCAAAACCGGGTCTACGAGCAGTACTTC | CACSLWQNRVYEQYF
TRBJ2-7 | TRBV25-1 | medium-sized | - | TGTGCCAGCAGCACAGGTTACGACGAGCAGTACTTC | CASSTGYDEQYF